This section outlines one TCR beta chain sequence together with its context. TCRdb's copy holds only in-frame clones and misses some; the assay was immunoSEQ multiplex PCR. The sample includes about 130,000 clones, less than 90% seen only once; the top ten take around 2%. Germline CDR1 reads SGHDN; CDR2 reads FVKESK. V trimming: 7 bases; J trimming: 3 bases; junction bases outside the gene matches: 5. This CDR3 is 14 amino acids long. This sample was included in a study of control samples from healthy donors and cancer patients. The sequence came from a man aged 18-30 years in good health. Sequenced material: blood. The chain employs TRBV14 and TRBJ2-1; the match to TRBD1 covers 8 bases. The CDR3, as DNA: TGTGCCAGCATGAGGACAGGGCTCTACAATGAGCAGTTCTTC. This sequence encodes CASMRTGLYNEQFF.